The 28 T cell receptor beta chains given below trace back to one sample, sequenced in a study of T cell responses to AZD1222 COVID-19 vaccine. The table came from immunoSEQ multiplex PCR; TCRdb's copy has only in-frame clones and leaves some out. The table shows roughly 160,000 clones, with almost 90% occurring only once. The material sequenced was peripheral blood, taken on day 0 of AZD1222 vaccination. All receptors come from an adult in good health.

This sequence joins TRBV4-2 and TRBJ2-1; TRBD2 is a possible D gene (5 bases). CDR3 length: 17 residues. Trimming took off 4 bases at V and 0 bases at J, with 16 bases between the two ends. CDR1 LGHNA and CDR2 YNFKEQ come from the germline V gene. The DNA of the CDR3 is TGTGCCAGCAGCCCGGGAAGCGTCAGCGCCTCCTACAATGAGCAGTTCTTC. It codes for CASSPGSVSASYNEQFF.

The chain joins TRBV7-7 to TRBJ2-2; 8 bases align to TRBD2. Germline trimming cut 5 bases from V and 1 base from J; bases unmatched to any gene: 3. CDR3 length: 15 residues. Germline lookup yields CDR1 SSHAT and CDR2 FNYEAQ (reference sequence). CDR3 protein: CASSELAENTGELFF. The CDR3 bases are TGTGCCAGCAGCGAACTAGCGGAGAACACCGGGGAGCTGTTTTTT.

The chain carries TRBV11-2 and TRBJ2-2; maybe TRBD2 (5 bases). Trimming shortened V by 0 bases and J by 5 bases, and 7 bases separated the two germline ends. Germline V lookup: CDR1 SGHAT, CDR2 FQNNGV. The CDR3 spans 14 residues. The CDR3 sequence: CASSLERATGELFF. The CDR3 nucleotides are TGTGCCAGCAGCTTAGAGCGGGCGACCGGGGAGCTGTTTTTT.

This clone was seen only a few times. This chain connects TRBV7-2 to TRBJ1-5; unclear D gene. V lost 5 bases and J lost 7, with 18 bases in between. This CDR3 is 15 amino acids long. CDR1 and CDR2 from the germline V gene are SGHTA and FQGNSA. The CDR3 DNA reads TGTGCCAGCAGCCCGGCGGGAGGGTCGGCCCAGCCCCAGCATTTT. Residues: CASSPAGGSAQPQHF.

This chain connects TRBV5-6 to TRBJ1-1; D remains unclear. This CDR3 is built from 15 residues. V lost 0 bases, J lost 3 bases, and 12 bases lay in between. Germline V gene data show CDR1 as SGHDT and CDR2 as YYEEEE. CDR3 nucleotide sequence: TGTGCCAGCAGCTTGGGGTTCAGACGGGACACTGAAGCTTTCTTT. Translating it yields CASSLGFRRDTEAFF.

The chain has TRBV6-5 and TRBJ1-6, with D possibly being TRBD1 (6 bases). This CDR3 is built from 15 residues. V gave up 5 bases and J gave up 4 bases, with 12 bases separating them. CDR1 is MNHEY and CDR2 is SVGAGI in the germline V gene. The CDR3 is CASSLEGGYNSPLHF. CDR3 bases: TGTGCCAGCAGTCTCGAAGGGGGGTATAATTCACCCCTCCACTTT.

The chain employs TRBV7-9 and TRBJ2-1; 16 bases match TRBD2. V shed 4 bases, J shed 9 bases, and the junction held 6 bases outside the gene matches. The CDR3 runs to 16 residues. Germline-derived CDR1 and CDR2 are SEHNR and FQNEAQ (reference sequence). The CDR3 loop reads CASSSSGTSGGVEQFF. The CDR3 DNA reads TGTGCCAGCAGCTCTTCCGGGACTAGCGGGGGGGTTGAGCAGTTCTTC.

In nucleotides, the CDR3 is TGCGCCAGCAGCTTGGGGGGCCAACAGGGCTCCTACGAGCAGTACTTC. It codes for CASSLGGQQGSYEQYF. This sequence joins TRBV5-1 and TRBJ2-7; TRBD1 is a possible D gene (6 bases). The CDR3 is 16 amino acids. Trimming cost V 0 bases and J 0 bases, with 13 bases left between them. Per the germline V gene, CDR1 is SGHRS and CDR2 is YFSETQ.

Here the CDR3 DNA reads TGTGCCAGCAGTGACGGACTGATCAATGAGCAGTTCTTC. This gives the protein CASSDGLINEQFF. The chain recombines TRBV6-1 with TRBJ2-1; possible D gene TRBD2, 5 bases. Trimming stripped 3 bases from V and 6 bases from J, with 9 bases between. The CDR3 covers 13 residues. Germline assignment: CDR1 MNHNS and CDR2 SASEGT.

This clone was seen a single time. The chain carries TRBV5-1 and TRBJ1-1, with D perhaps matching TRBD1 (6 bases). CDR1 is SGHRS and CDR2 is YFSETQ in the germline V gene. The CDR3 length is 16 residues. Trimming cost V 2 bases and J 1 base, with 15 bases left between them. The CDR3 nucleotides read TGCGCCAGCAGCTTAAACTCGCGGGGGCAGAACACTGAAGCTTTCTTT. Residues: CASSLNSRGQNTEAFF.

The rearrangement uses TRBV5-1 and TRBJ1-4, with D possibly matching TRBD1 (6 bases). Germline V lookup: CDR1 SGHRS, CDR2 YFSETQ. V lost 4 bases to trimming and J lost 0 bases, with 16 bases between them. The CDR3 has 17 residues. The CDR3 DNA is TGCGCCAGCAGCGCGCCGGGACACTCTGCAACTAATGAAAAACTGTTTTTT. The encoded protein is CASSAPGHSATNEKLFF.

This clone was observed once. V and J are TRBV18 and TRBJ1-4; possibly TRBD1 for D (5 bases). CDR1 KGHSH and CDR2 LQKENI come from the germline V gene. V shed 2 bases and J shed 6 bases, with 10 bases lying between them. The CDR3 contains 14 residues. The CDR3 spells CASSPGIRDEKLFF. Here the CDR3 DNA reads TGTGCCAGCTCACCAGGGATCAGGGATGAAAAACTGTTTTTT.

This clone was seen a few times. This sequence joins TRBV6-5 and TRBJ1-1; D is undetermined. V was cut by 3 bases and J by 0 bases, with 8 bases left in between. This CDR3 is 14 amino acids long. Germline V gene sequence: CDR1 MNHEY, CDR2 SVGAGI. CDR3 bases: TGTGCCAGCAGTTATAACACTTTGAACACTGAAGCTTTCTTT. Its protein is CASSYNTLNTEAFF.

This rearrangement joins TRBV6-2 or TRBV6-3 to TRBJ2-1, with 7 bases lining up with TRBD1. CDR1 is MNHEY, CDR2 SVGEGT, per germline. This CDR3 has 15 residues. V gave up 4 bases and J gave up 4 bases; unmatched junction bases: 7. DNA of the CDR3: TGTGCCAGCAGTTCCCGAAGGGGGCCATACAATGAGCAGTTCTTC. It specifies CASSSRRGPYNEQFF.

This clone was observed a single time. This sequence joins TRBV5-1 and TRBJ2-2, with unresolved D. Germline V gene data show CDR1 as SGHRS and CDR2 as YFSETQ. The length of the CDR3 is 15 residues. Deletions cut 0 bases from V and 4 bases from J, with 10 bases between. CDR3 sequence reads: CASSLGLQITGELFF. The CDR3 nucleotides are TGCGCCAGCAGCTTGGGTTTGCAGATCACCGGGGAGCTGTTTTTT.

This clone was observed once. The gene calls are TRBV5-4 and TRBJ2-6; D remains ambiguous. CDR3 length: 17 amino acids. V was pared by 4 bases and J by 0 bases, with 14 bases between. Germline V gene data show CDR1 as SGHNT and CDR2 as YYREEE (reference sequence). CDR3 bases: TGTGCCAGCAGCCCGGCCGGCAGGCTCTCTGGGGCCAACGTCCTGACTTTC. It encodes CASSPAGRLSGANVLTF.

The chain employs TRBV28 and TRBJ1-4, with D possibly TRBD1 on 6 matching bases. The CDR3 runs to 15 residues. Trimming took 9 bases from V and 0 from J, leaving 14 bases between them. Germline CDR1 and CDR2: MDHEN and SYDVKM. The CDR3 protein is CASREGGTTNEKLFF. CDR3 in DNA: TGTGCCAGTCGGGAGGGGGGGACAACTAATGAAAAACTGTTTTTT.

This sequence joins TRBV9 and TRBJ2-2, with 13 bases aligning to TRBD2. The CDR3 sequence is 16 residues long. The germline CDR1 and CDR2 sequences are SGDLS and YYNGEE. Losses at the gene ends were 0 bases for V and 7 bases for J; bases not matched to a gene: 3. CDR3 protein: CASSVELAGGVGELFF. CDR3 coding DNA: TGTGCCAGCAGCGTAGAACTAGCGGGAGGGGTCGGGGAGCTGTTTTTT.

This chain connects TRBV7-3 to TRBJ2-5; D is unresolved. This CDR3 is built from 13 residues. Germline V lookup: CDR1 SGHTA, CDR2 FQGTGA. V lost 6 bases and J 3 bases, leaving 11 bases between the germline ends. The chain's CDR3 is CASSSDREETQYF. CDR3 sequence (DNA): TGTGCCAGCAGTTCCGACCGAGAAGAGACCCAGTACTTC. Variable domain in full (rest from reference TRBV7-3 and TRBJ2-5): GAGVSQTPSNKVTEKGKYVELRCDPISGHTALYWYRQSLGQGPEFLIYFQGTGAADDSGLPNDRFFAVRPEGSVSTLKIQRTERGDSAVYLCASSSDREETQYFGPGTRLLVL.

V usage is TRBV28 and J usage is TRBJ2-7; 8 positions agree with TRBD1. Trimming at V came to 1 base and at J to 7 bases, leaving 6 bases not matched to a gene. CDR3 length equals 14 residues. From germline, CDR1 is MDHEN and CDR2 SYDVKM. The CDR3 coding sequence is TGTGCCAGCAGTTTATCGACAGGGGCGCGGGAGCAGTACTTC. This translates into CASSLSTGAREQYF.

The V gene is TRBV9, the J gene TRBJ2-3; D gene unclear. With 0 bases removed from V and 0 bases from J, the gap between germline ends came to 5 bases. Per germline, CDR1 SGDLS and CDR2 YYNGEE. This CDR3 is 14 amino acids long. The CDR3 DNA is TGTGCCAGCAGCGTAGCACGGAGCACAGATACGCAGTATTTT. Amino acids: CASSVARSTDTQYF. The complete variable domain, with remaining parts taken from reference TRBV9 and TRBJ2-3, reads DSGVTQTPKHLITATGQRVTLRCSPRSGDLSVYWYQQSLDQGLQFLIQYYNGEERAKGNILERFSAQQFPDLHSELNLSSLELGDSALYFCASSVARSTDTQYFGPGTRLTVL.

Concerning this clone itself: This may stem from a read error, because a much larger clone lies one nucleotide away. V usage is TRBV27 and J usage is TRBJ1-6; D unresolved. This CDR3 is 12 amino acids long. The germline CDR1 and CDR2 sequences are MNHEY and SMNVEV (reference sequence). The germline V and J ends were trimmed by 1 base and 7 bases, with 2 bases remaining between them. The CDR3 DNA reads TGTGCCAGCAGTTTATGGAATTCACCCCTCCACTTT. As protein: CASSLWNSPLHF.

The chain carries TRBV7-6 and TRBJ1-3; the match to TRBD1 covers 7 bases. Trimming took 1 base from V and 1 from J; bases not matched to a gene: 10. Germline V gene data show CDR1 as SGHVS and CDR2 as FNYEAQ. The CDR3 loop spans 18 amino acids. The CDR3 protein is CASSLVQAQGISGNTIYF. The CDR3 bases are TGTGCCAGCAGCTTAGTTCAGGCACAGGGGATATCTGGAAACACCATATATTTT.

This clone was observed a few times. The V and J genes are TRBV11-2 and TRBJ1-1, with 9 bases matching TRBD1. CDR1 and CDR2 from the germline V gene are SGHAT and FQNNGV. Trimming removed 1 base from V and 1 base from J; junction bases left unmatched: 4. The CDR3 consists of 16 residues. The DNA of the CDR3 is TGTGCCAGCAGCTTAGTTACAGGGGGCGCGAACACTGAAGCTTTCTTT. The encoded protein is CASSLVTGGANTEAFF.

V is TRBV19 and J is TRBJ2-3; the D gene is possibly TRBD2 (5 bases). Germline V gives CDR1 LNHDA, CDR2 SQIVND (reference sequence). V shed 6 bases and J shed 1 base, with 14 bases lying between them. This CDR3 comprises 15 residues. The CDR3 sequence: CASSERVSGTDTQYF. The CDR3 DNA reads as TGTGCCAGTAGCGAGAGGGTTTCGGGCACAGATACGCAGTATTTT.

This rearrangement joins TRBV6-6 to TRBJ1-2; 7 bases agree with TRBD1. J gave up 2 bases and V 6 bases, and 9 bases lay outside the gene matches. The CDR3 length is 15 residues. Germline values: CDR1 MNHNY, CDR2 SVGAGI (reference sequence). The CDR3 protein is CASRPPGQFNYGYTF. The CDR3 DNA sequence: TGTGCCAGCAGACCCCCGGGACAGTTCAACTATGGCTACACCTTC.

The rearrangement links TRBV14 to TRBJ1-1, with D hard to call. The CDR3 has 14 amino acids. Trimming removed 4 bases from V and 1 base from J, with 10 bases in between. The V gene's germline CDR1 is SGHDN and CDR2 FVKESK. CDR3 coding DNA: TGTGCCAGCAGCCCGGAGGGTTCGAACACTGAAGCTTTCTTT. Translation gives CASSPEGSNTEAFF.

There are a few counts of this clone. The chain employs TRBV3-1 (or the pseudogene TRBV3-2) and TRBJ1-4; 9 nucleotides line up with TRBD1. This CDR3 comprises 15 residues. V lost 1 base and J lost 8; bases outside the gene matches: 5. Germline assignment: CDR1 LGHDT and CDR2 YNNKEL (reference sequence). As DNA, the CDR3 is TGTGCCAGCAGCCAAGCTACAGGGGGCTGGGAAAAACTGTTTTTT. The encoded protein is CASSQATGGWEKLFF.